The source of this T cell receptor beta chain is a study of TIL therapy for anti-PD-1-resistant metastatic lung cancer. Study-level findings and limits: After infusion, TIL clonotypes partly replaced peripheral T cells and declined over months.

Time point indicated: pre-treatment sample, taken before nivolumab and TIL therapy. Enrollment ran from 2017 to early 2020. V dropped 4 bases and J dropped 9; count of bases not matched to a gene: 11. This CDR3 is 15 amino acids long. Looked up from germline, CDR1 is SGDLS and CDR2 is YYNGEE. About this clone: Antigen unknown.

This was the immunoSEQ v3 assay. Libraries were sequenced to 2 million to 2.5 million read pairs (survey) or roughly 4.5-6.5 million (deep). Generated by immunoSEQ multiplex PCR, the TCRdb table keeps only in-frame clones and is missing some. The sample includes under 60,000 clones, approximately 86% of them seen just once. The gene calls are TRBV9 and TRBJ2-1, with 9 bases matching TRBD2. The receptor was derived from a person aged 25-85 years with non-small cell lung cancer. The sequenced sample was blood, obtained at baseline. Written as DNA, the CDR3 is TGTGCCAGCAGCCCCCATGATAGCGGGAGTCTTGAGCAGTTCTTC. Translated: CASSPHDSGSLEQFF.